This TCR beta chain was documented in a study of blood T cells in healthy people across ages. Study-wide points: The long-lived group displayed more naive CD4+ cells, plus higher diversity, than the aged donors did.

Next came a second PCR, run for about 6 to 11 cycles, which used a sample-barcoded 5' primer along with a J-beta primer mix. TCRdb independently ran MiXCR on the 5' RACE reads; one entry per CDR3 protein. The profile shows roughly 2 million distinct CDR3 sequences, about 50% of them singletons. The CDR3 extends over 14 amino acids. The V gene's germline CDR1 is SGHTA and CDR2 FQGNSA. V gave up 2 bases and J gave up 2 bases, with 10 bases separating them. With regard to this clonotype: What it binds is unknown.

Sequencing was done on a sample of blood. The receptor comes from a woman aged 40 to 55 in good health. The V call is TRBV7-2, the J call TRBJ2-7; D possibly corresponds to TRBD2 (6 bases). The CDR3 sequence is CASSLTGDAYEQYF. CDR3 sequence (DNA): TGTGCCAGCAGCTTAACGGGGGACGCCTACGAGCAGTACTTC.